These 16 T cell receptor beta chains originate from one sample sequenced in a study of blood T cell repertoires in COVID-19. Sequenced by immunoSEQ multiplex PCR; TCRdb stores in-frame clones only, minus some. The sample yields about 200,000 clones, roughly 79% seen once. The specimen sequenced was peripheral blood. The receptors derive from a human donor with acute or convalescent COVID-19. The donor label of this sample is uncertain.

The sample holds a few counts of this clone. This chain joins TRBV5-4 and TRBJ2-2; 7 bases agree with TRBD2. V was clipped by 3 bases and J by 2 bases; unmatched bases: 7. The germline V gene has CDR1 SGHNT and CDR2 YYREEE (reference sequence). This CDR3 spans 16 amino acids. CDR3 in amino acids: CASSSGLGLNTGELFF. The DNA for the CDR3 is TGTGCCAGCAGCTCCGGACTAGGGCTTAACACCGGGGAGCTGTTTTTT.

The rearrangement links TRBV5-1 to TRBJ2-5, with TRBD2 matching over 10 bases. With 0 bases clipped from V and 1 base from J, the junction kept 9 bases outside the gene matches. The CDR3 length is 18 residues. Germline V gene data show CDR1 as SGHRS and CDR2 as YFSETQ. The CDR3: CASSLASSGSLGQETQYF. As DNA, the CDR3 is TGCGCCAGCAGCTTGGCGTCTAGCGGGAGCTTGGGCCAAGAGACCCAGTACTTC.

The J gene is TRBJ2-1, the V gene TRBV4-3; TRBD2 agrees at 7 bases. Losses at the gene ends were 5 bases for V and 7 bases for J; bases not matched to a gene: 5. Per the germline V gene, CDR1 is LGHNA and CDR2 is YSLEER. The CDR3 extends over 13 amino acids. CDR3 protein: CASSISGPNEQFF. The CDR3 DNA reads as TGCGCCAGCAGCATTAGCGGGCCTAATGAGCAGTTCTTC.

J is TRBJ1-4 and V is TRBV18; the D gene is possibly TRBD1 (5 bases). Trimming cost V 4 bases and J 13 bases, with 25 bases left between them. The CDR3 has 16 residues. The germline gives CDR1 KGHSH, CDR2 LQKENI. The CDR3 reads CASSQTVPTATVLLFF. The CDR3 DNA sequence: TGTGCCAGCTCACAAACCGTGCCTACAGCGACAGTTTTACTGTTTTTT. The full variable domain, completed using reference TRBV18 and TRBJ1-4, is NAGVMQNPRHLVRRRGQEARLRCSPMKGHSHVYWYRQLPEEGLKFMVYLQKENIIDESGMPKERFSAEFPKEGPSILRIQQVVRGDSAAYFCASSQTVPTATVLLFFGSGTQLSVL.

The chain carries TRBV27 and TRBJ1-6, with TRBD1 as a possible D gene (5 bases). The CDR3 has 14 amino acids. The V end was cut by 3 bases, the J end by 9 bases, with 12 bases between. Germline V gives CDR1 MNHEY, CDR2 SMNVEV (reference sequence). CDR3 coding DNA: TGTGCCAGCAGTTTTGCTTTAACAGGTTCACCCCTCCACTTT. Protein sequence: CASSFALTGSPLHF.

This chain links TRBV29-1 with TRBJ2-2, with 10 nucleotides matching TRBD2. Germline V gene data show CDR1 as SQVTM and CDR2 as ANQGSEA. The CDR3 is 14 residues long. Trimming at V came to 5 bases and at J to 6 bases, leaving 6 bases not matched to a gene. As DNA, the CDR3 is TGCAGCGTTTCTAGCGGGAGTTCAGCCGGGGAGCTGTTTTTT. Protein sequence: CSVSSGSSAGELFF.

This chain joins TRBV20-1 and TRBJ1-4; D not resolved. V lost 7 bases, J lost 1 base, and 4 bases lay in between. This CDR3 spans 11 amino acids. CDR1 is DFQATT, CDR2 SNEGSKA, per germline (reference sequence). CDR3 sequence (DNA): TGCAGTGGCGTAACTAATGAAAAACTGTTTTTT. This codes for CSGVTNEKLFF.

This clone occurred once. This chain joins TRBV7-2 and TRBJ2-7, with 9 bases aligning to TRBD1. With V trimmed by 0 bases and J by 6 bases, 6 bases remained unmatched. Germline V CDR1 and CDR2: SGHTA, FQGNSA. The CDR3 is 15 amino acids. Here the CDR3 reads CASSLATGGFLEQYF. The CDR3 region has the DNA TGTGCCAGCAGCTTAGCGACAGGGGGGTTCCTCGAGCAGTACTTC.

The gene calls are TRBV24-1 and TRBJ2-1, with 12 bases fitting TRBD2. Trimming removed 2 bases from V and 1 base from J; junction bases left unmatched: 11. The CDR3 runs to 20 residues. Looked up from germline, CDR1 is KGHDR and CDR2 is SFDVKD. CDR3 in amino acids: CATSDSGLLAGGRSYNEQFF. For the CDR3, the DNA is TGTGCCACCAGTGATTCTGGATTACTAGCGGGAGGTCGATCCTACAATGAGCAGTTCTTC.

The chain recombines TRBV2 with TRBJ1-3; D unresolved. V lost 2 bases to trimming and J lost 5 bases, with 10 bases between them. This CDR3 has 14 amino acids. The germline V gene encodes CDR1 SNHLY and CDR2 FYNNEI. For the CDR3, the DNA is TGTGCCAGCAGTGAAACCCTAATTAGAAACACCATATATTTT. Amino acid sequence: CASSETLIRNTIYF.

This clone came up a few times. The chain has TRBV24-1 and TRBJ2-7; D may be TRBD2 (6 bases). This CDR3 has 13 residues. Germline V gene sequence: CDR1 KGHDR, CDR2 SFDVKD. Trimming took 5 bases from V and 4 from J, leaving 11 bases between them. DNA for the CDR3: TGTGCCACCAGTGGTAACGGGGGATACGAGCAGTACTTC. Translation: CATSGNGGYEQYF.

The V gene is TRBV20-1, the J gene TRBJ2-2; D may be TRBD1 (5 bases). Germline V CDR1 and CDR2: DFQATT, SNEGSKA (reference sequence). The CDR3 contains 11 residues. The ends were cut back, 5 bases at V and 8 bases at J, with 9 bases in the middle. This chain's CDR3 is CSAPRGGELFF. CDR3 DNA: TGCAGTGCTCCTAGGGGTGGGGAGCTGTTTTTT.

The V call is TRBV19, the J call TRBJ2-2; 12 bases are shared with TRBD2. From germline, CDR1 is LNHDA and CDR2 SQIVND (reference sequence). Trimming removed 7 bases from V and 4 bases from J; junction bases left unmatched: 7. CDR3 size: 16 residues. CDR3 sequence reads: CASTPRGLAGTGELFF. CDR3 in DNA: TGTGCCAGTACCCCAAGGGGACTAGCGGGCACCGGGGAGCTGTTTTTT. The complete variable domain, with remaining parts taken from reference TRBV19 and TRBJ2-2, reads DGGITQSPKYLFRKEGQNVTLSCEQNLNHDAMYWYRQDPGQGLRLIYYSQIVNDFQKGDIAEGYSVSREKKESFPLTVTSAQKNPTAFYLCASTPRGLAGTGELFFGEGSRLTVL.

This clone was detected a few times. This chain uses TRBV27 with TRBJ2-3, with D possibly TRBD2 on 5 matching bases. The germline V gene has CDR1 MNHEY and CDR2 SMNVEV (reference sequence). Trimming stripped 5 bases from V and 5 bases from J, with 23 bases between. The CDR3 consists of 17 residues. The CDR3 protein is CASSVLSGPTRGDTQYF. The CDR3 region has the DNA TGTGCCAGCAGTGTCCTTTCAGGACCCACCCGGGGAGATACGCAGTATTTT.

V gene TRBV28 combines with J gene TRBJ1-6; D is perhaps TRBD1 (5 bases). Germline lookup yields CDR1 MDHEN and CDR2 SYDVKM. V lost 10 bases to trimming and J lost 7 bases, with 14 bases between them. This CDR3 has 13 residues. For the CDR3, the DNA is TGTGCCATCTCGACAGCCCTAAATTCACCCCTCCACTTT. Translation gives CAISTALNSPLHF.

The chain uses TRBV5-6 and TRBJ1-6; D remains ambiguous. Germline V gene data show CDR1 as SGHDT and CDR2 as YYEEEE. This CDR3 has 17 amino acids. Trimming removed 0 bases from V and 7 bases from J, with 17 bases in between. The CDR3 sequence: CASSLGPTLVVNSPLHF. The CDR3 nucleotides read TGTGCCAGCAGCTTGGGCCCGACATTGGTGGTAAATTCACCCCTCCACTTT.